These 29 T cell receptor beta chains came from one sample sequenced in a study of PD-1 blockade in mismatch repair-deficient tumors. Some clones are missing from TCRdb's copy, which holds only in-frame ones; the method was immunoSEQ multiplex PCR. This repertoire shows some 100,000 clones, about 79% found once; its top ten account for around 6.5%. This specimen was peripheral blood, taken approximately 35 weeks after starting pembrolizumab. The origin of the receptors is an adult with mismatch repair-deficient cancer.

This clone has more than one count but fewer than ten. Germline and junction disagree at one end, which may indicate a read error. The CDR3 DNA reads TGTGCCATCCGTGAGACATCCTATGGCTACACCTTC. This encodes CAIRETSYGYTF. The chain is built from TRBV10-3 and TRBJ1-2; D gene unclear. The CDR3 runs 12 residues. The germline V gene has CDR1 ENHRY and CDR2 SYGVKD.

The rearrangement uses TRBV9 and TRBJ2-2, with no clear D. V lost 0 bases and J 7 bases, leaving 7 bases between the germline ends. This CDR3 region has 13 residues. CDR1 and CDR2 (germline): SGDLS, YYNGEE. In DNA, the CDR3 is TGTGCCAGCAGCGTAGGCGGCAACGGGGAGCTGTTTTTT. Protein product: CASSVGGNGELFF.

The chain combines TRBV5-6 with TRBJ2-1, with D perhaps TRBD1 or TRBD2 (5 bases each). The CDR3 length is 16 residues. Germline V gives CDR1 SGHDT, CDR2 YYEEEE. The V end lost 4 bases, the J end lost 9 bases, and 23 bases lay between the germline ends. Here the CDR3 DNA reads TGTGCCAGCAGCCTTCCCGGGACCACACAAAGAGGTGAGCAGTTCTTC. Translation gives CASSLPGTTQRGEQFF.

This sequence joins TRBV7-9 and TRBJ2-7; D perhaps matches TRBD1 (7 bases). Trimming removed 5 bases at V and 2 bases at J, with 16 bases between. Germline-derived CDR1 and CDR2 are SEHNR and FQNEAQ (reference sequence). The CDR3 totals 15 residues. The CDR3 DNA reads TGTGCCAGCAGCCCCGCGGGACAGAGAACCTACGAGCAGTACTTC. Translation: CASSPAGQRTYEQYF. Full variable domain (missing parts from reference TRBV7-9 and TRBJ2-7): DTGVSQNPRHKITKRGQNVTFRCDPISEHNRLYWYRQTLGQGPEFLTYFQNEAQLEKSRLLSDRFSAERPKGSFSTLEIQRTEQGDSAMYLCASSPAGQRTYEQYFGPGTRLTVT.

The V gene is TRBV6-5, the J gene TRBJ2-2; 10 bases agree with TRBD2. The CDR3 is 15 residues long. Germline CDR1 reads MNHEY; CDR2 reads SVGAGI. Germline trimming cut 6 bases from V and 7 bases from J; bases unmatched to any gene: 8. This CDR3 reads CASSYTSGKGGELFF. CDR3 in DNA: TGTGCCAGCAGCTACACTAGCGGGAAAGGCGGGGAGCTGTTTTTT.

V gene TRBV7-9 combines with J gene TRBJ2-4; 7 positions agree with TRBD2. The CDR3 is made up of 17 amino acids. Trimming removed 0 bases from V and 0 bases from J; junction bases left unmatched: 5. Germline CDR1 and CDR2: SEHNR and FQNEAQ (reference sequence). As DNA, the CDR3 is TGTGCCAGCAGCTTAGCAGGGTTAGCGGGAGCCAAAAACATTCAGTACTTC. It translates to CASSLAGLAGAKNIQYF.

The chain couples TRBV12-5 to TRBJ1-1; D unclear. The CDR3 is 11 residues long. V lost 4 bases and J lost 6, with 6 bases in between. From germline, CDR1 is LGHNT and CDR2 FRNRAP. The CDR3 coding sequence is TGTGCTAGTGGTTCATCGTCTGAAGCTTTCTTT. It encodes CASGSSSEAFF.

J is TRBJ1-1 and V is TRBV10-2; perhaps TRBD1 as D (5 bases). Trimming pared 3 bases from V and 11 bases from J, leaving 13 bases between. Germline V gene sequence: CDR1 WSHSY, CDR2 SAAADI. The CDR3 sequence is 12 residues long. In DNA, the CDR3 is TGCGCCAGCAGTGAAGGGGCAGCCGAGGCTTTCTTT. Protein sequence: CASSEGAAEAFF.

The chain carries TRBV5-4 and TRBJ2-3; weak D call: TRBD2 (5 bases). In germline, CDR1 is SGHNT, CDR2 YYREEE (reference sequence). V was cut by 2 bases and J by 1 base, with 14 bases left in between. The CDR3 covers 16 residues. In DNA form, the CDR3 reads TGTGCCAGCAGCTTTCGCCGGGATTTGGGCACAGATACGCAGTATTTT. Residues: CASSFRRDLGTDTQYF.

This clone appeared a few times. The V and J genes are TRBV7-9 and TRBJ2-7, with D perhaps assigned TRBD1 or TRBD2 (6 bases each). CDR1 and CDR2 from the germline V gene are SEHNR and FQNEAQ (reference sequence). This CDR3 region has 12 residues. V lost 5 bases and J 4 bases, leaving 9 bases between the germline ends. Here the CDR3 reads CASSGGQYEQYF. As DNA, the CDR3 is TGTGCCAGCAGCGGGGGGCAGTACGAGCAGTACTTC.

This clone was seen a single time. The V call is TRBV7-2, the J call TRBJ1-2; TRBD1 matches at 10 bases. CDR3 length equals 16 residues. The ends lost 0 bases at V and 6 bases at J; junction bases unmatched: 7. Looked up from germline, CDR1 is SGHTA and CDR2 is FQGNSA. DNA for the CDR3: TGTGCCAGCAGCTTAGCTCAGACAGGGGGCATCGATGGCTACACCTTC. Encoded protein: CASSLAQTGGIDGYTF.

The chain uses TRBV5-4 and TRBJ1-2, with 8 bases fitting TRBD1. The CDR3 has 15 residues. With 5 bases clipped from V and 2 bases from J, the junction kept 8 bases outside the gene matches. The germline CDR1 and CDR2 sequences are SGHNT and YYREEE (reference sequence). The CDR3 loop is CASRTLTGDNYGYTF. The CDR3 nucleotides are TGTGCCAGCAGGACTCTGACAGGGGACAACTATGGCTACACCTTC.

The chain uses TRBV5-4 and TRBJ2-3, with 11 nucleotides matching TRBD2. Germline CDR1 and CDR2: SGHNT and YYREEE (reference sequence). The CDR3 is 18 amino acids. V shed 0 bases, J shed 0 bases, and the junction held 6 bases outside the gene matches. The CDR3: CASSLEGGLAASTDTQYF. DNA of the CDR3: TGTGCCAGCAGCTTGGAAGGGGGACTAGCGGCTAGCACAGATACGCAGTATTTT. The full variable domain, rest sourced from reference TRBV5-4 and TRBJ2-3, is ETGVTQSPTHLIKTRGQQVTLRCSSQSGHNTVSWYQQALGQGPQFIFQYYREEENGRGNFPPRFSGLQFPNYSSELNVNALELDDSALYLCASSLEGGLAASTDTQYFGPGTRLTVL.

This chain joins TRBV27 and TRBJ2-1, with 8 nucleotides matching TRBD2. This CDR3 has 15 amino acids. The trim removed 7 bases at V and 4 bases at J, leaving 9 bases unmatched. Looked up from germline, CDR1 is MNHEY and CDR2 is SMNVEV (reference sequence). CDR3 in DNA: TGTGCCAGCACCCCGAGCGGGAGCGGGTACAATGAGCAGTTCTTC. It encodes CASTPSGSGYNEQFF.

The chain employs TRBV7-2 and TRBJ2-7; the match to TRBD1 covers 7 bases. With 5 bases clipped from V and 5 bases from J, the junction kept 12 bases outside the gene matches. CDR1 and CDR2 (germline): SGHTA, FQGNSA. This CDR3 region has 15 residues. CDR3 in amino acids: CASSPAGRGSDEQYF. Written as DNA, the CDR3 is TGTGCCAGCAGCCCTGCGGGCAGGGGGTCTGACGAGCAGTACTTC.

This clone was counted between two and nine times. CDR3 protein: CASSPQGGRAYNEQFF. CDR3 in DNA: TGTGCCAGCAGCCCCCAAGGGGGCCGCGCCTACAATGAGCAGTTCTTC. This rearrangement joins TRBV9 to TRBJ2-1, with TRBD1 matching over 7 bases. V lost 4 bases and J lost 2; bases outside the gene matches: 9. This CDR3 has 16 amino acids. Germline values: CDR1 SGDLS, CDR2 YYNGEE.

The genes are TRBV27 and TRBJ1-1; D is undetermined. V lost 3 bases and J 4 bases, leaving 15 bases between the germline ends. The CDR3 consists of 15 residues. The germline V gene encodes CDR1 MNHEY and CDR2 SMNVEV (reference sequence). The chain's CDR3 is CASSFGPNIGTEAFF. CDR3 coding DNA: TGTGCCAGCAGTTTCGGACCCAACATTGGCACTGAAGCTTTCTTT.

V gene TRBV12-2 combines with J gene TRBJ1-1. TRBV12-2 is shown as a pseudogene. The CDR3 has 18 residues. CDR3 nucleotide sequence: TGTGCAAGTCGCACTCGGGAGGTGAGGGGGCGGATGAACACTGAAGCTTTCTTT. Translation: CASRTREVRGRMNTEAFF.

The chain couples TRBV28 to TRBJ1-5; tentative D call: TRBD1 (6 bases). The CDR3 has 14 residues. CDR1 and CDR2 from the germline V gene are MDHEN and SYDVKM. V was pared by 7 bases and J by 6 bases, with 16 bases between. CDR3 nucleotides: TGTGCCAGCACCATAGGGGGGGGGAGTCAGCCCCAGCATTTT. Encoded protein: CASTIGGGSQPQHF.

The chain has TRBV7-2 and TRBJ1-1; 8 bases line up with TRBD1. V dropped 5 bases and J dropped 10; count of bases not matched to a gene: 6. The germline V gene encodes CDR1 SGHTA and CDR2 FQGNSA. There are 12 residues in the CDR3. The CDR3 reads CASSRTGQAAFF. CDR3 coding DNA: TGTGCCAGCAGCAGGACAGGGCAGGCAGCTTTCTTT.

The rearrangement links TRBV19 to TRBJ1-5; D unresolved. Germline CDR1 and CDR2: LNHDA and SQIVND (reference sequence). CDR3 length equals 14 residues. V lost 7 bases and J lost 5, with 15 bases in between. The CDR3 loop is CASNRFGDDQPQHF. The CDR3 DNA is TGTGCCAGTAATCGTTTCGGGGATGATCAGCCCCAGCATTTT.

This chain uses TRBV7-9 with TRBJ2-2; TRBD2 agrees at 7 bases. V shed 1 base and J 5 bases; nucleotides not matched to a gene: 4. The CDR3 is 15 residues long. The germline V gene has CDR1 SEHNR and CDR2 FQNEAQ (reference sequence). The CDR3 is CASSLVSGRTGELFF. CDR3 coding DNA: TGTGCCAGCAGCTTAGTTAGCGGGCGGACCGGGGAGCTGTTTTTT.

This chain links TRBV19 with TRBJ1-2, with 8 nucleotides matching TRBD1. This CDR3 has 13 amino acids. The V and J ends lost 4 bases and 5 bases, in that order; junction bases with no gene match: 3. Germline-derived CDR1 and CDR2 are LNHDA and SQIVND (reference sequence). The CDR3 DNA reads as TGTGCCAGTAGTAAGGACAGGGAGTATGGCTACACCTTC. This sequence encodes CASSKDREYGYTF.

The chain recombines TRBV11-3 with TRBJ2-3; the D gene is possibly TRBD2 (5 bases). V lost 4 bases and J lost 3, with 20 bases in between. The CDR3 length is 17 residues. Per germline, CDR1 SGHNT and CDR2 YENEEA. The CDR3 DNA sequence: TGTGCCAGCAGCTCAAGCCGGGAATACCGACGAACAGATACGCAGTATTTT. It specifies CASSSSREYRRTDTQYF.

The chain employs TRBV9 and TRBJ2-1; TRBD2 aligns across 9 bases. This CDR3 is built from 17 residues. With V trimmed by 3 bases and J by 3 bases, 10 bases remained unmatched. The germline V gene has CDR1 SGDLS and CDR2 YYNGEE. Here the CDR3 reads CASSGTSGTSRYNEQFF. CDR3 sequence (DNA): TGTGCCAGCAGCGGAACTTCCGGGACTAGCCGCTACAATGAGCAGTTCTTC.

The chain is built from TRBV19 and TRBJ2-3; 9 bases align to TRBD1. The trim removed 3 bases at V and 2 bases at J, leaving 6 bases unmatched. This CDR3 is 16 amino acids long. The germline CDR1 and CDR2 sequences are LNHDA and SQIVND (reference sequence). The CDR3 loop reads CASSIMDRGSTDTQYF. CDR3 sequence (DNA): TGTGCCAGTAGTATTATGGACAGGGGATCCACAGATACGCAGTATTTT.

The rearrangement uses TRBV12-5 and TRBJ1-1; D call uncertain. The CDR3 is 14 residues long. Trimming pared 6 bases from V and 6 bases from J, leaving 17 bases between. Germline CDR1 and CDR2: LGHNT and FRNRAP. The CDR3 coding sequence is TGTGCTAGTGGCTATCGGGTAGATCGGGCTGAAGCTTTCTTT. Encoded protein: CASGYRVDRAEAFF. The whole variable domain, filled in from reference TRBV12-5 and TRBJ1-1, reads DARVTQTPRHKVTEMGQEVTMRCQPILGHNTVFWYRQTMMQGLELLAYFRNRAPLDDSGMPKDRFSAEMPDATLATLKIQPSEPRDSAVYFCASGYRVDRAEAFFGQGTRLTVV.

The count of this clone is one. This sequence joins TRBV6-6 and TRBJ1-3, with a possible D match to TRBD1 (5 bases). V was cut by 6 bases and J by 0 bases, with 12 bases left in between. Looked up from germline, CDR1 is MNHNY and CDR2 is SVGAGI (reference sequence). This CDR3 comprises 15 residues. The CDR3 region has the DNA TGTGCCAGCAGCCCCGACAGCATCTCTGGAAACACCATATATTTT. Encoded protein: CASSPDSISGNTIYF.

The V and J genes are TRBV7-2 and TRBJ2-3, with 8 bases that match TRBD1. This CDR3 region has 14 residues. V lost 4 bases and J lost 6; bases outside the gene matches: 6. CDR1 is SGHTA and CDR2 is FQGNSA in the germline V gene. DNA for the CDR3: TGTGCCAGCAGCTCTCCGACAGGGGAGGATACGCAGTATTTT. Protein sequence: CASSSPTGEDTQYF.